A single sample is the source of the 2 T cell receptor beta chains below, sequenced in a study of cytomegalovirus exposure and HLA in healthy donors. The PCR had 60 Vbeta and 13 Jbeta primers. Clones were read by immunoSEQ multiplex PCR, and TCRdb kept only the in-frame ones, dropping some. The sample lists some 130,000 clones; roughly 80% were seen once. The sequencing input was PBMCs. These receptors were taken from a man aged 25-40 years in good health and CMV-seronegative.

The CDR3 bases are TGTGCCAGCAGTTCCTCGGGACACCTCTACGAGCAGTACTTC. Translated: CASSSSGHLYEQYF. The chain has TRBV28 and TRBJ2-7; D may be TRBD1 (6 bases). The V and J ends lost 4 bases and 3 bases respectively, with 13 bases between them. Germline lookup yields CDR1 MDHEN and CDR2 SYDVKM. CDR3 length: 14 amino acids. Based on the CDR3 plus reference TRBV28 and TRBJ2-7, the full variable domain is DVKVTQSSRYLVKRTGEKVFLECVQDMDHENMFWYRQDPGLGLRLIYFSYDVKMKEKGDIPEGYSVSREKKERFSLILESASTNQTSMYLCASSSSGHLYEQYFGPGTRLTVT.

This chain links TRBV28 with TRBJ2-7; D is perhaps TRBD1 (5 bases). The CDR3 contains 17 residues. Germline CDR1 is MDHEN and CDR2 is SYDVKM. Between the trimmed V and J ends, which lost 3 bases and 1 base, there was a span of 19 bases. CDR3 in amino acids: CASSLFVGRVVSYEQYF. The CDR3, as DNA: TGTGCCAGCAGTTTGTTTGTTGGCAGGGTGGTATCCTACGAGCAGTACTTC.